These 20 T cell receptor beta chains came from one sample sequenced in a study of blood T cell repertoires in COVID-19. The table came from immunoSEQ multiplex PCR; TCRdb's copy has only in-frame clones and leaves some out. The sample consists of around 310,000 clones, approximately 92% of them appearing once. The sequencing sample was made of peripheral blood. The receptors here all came from a woman in her twenties or thirties with COVID-19, enrolled during active disease.

The table lists this clone with a count of one. Written as DNA, the CDR3 is TGTGCCAGCAGCTTAAGCCTAGCGGGAGTCAAGGGTGAGCAGTTCTTC. Translation: CASSLSLAGVKGEQFF. The chain couples TRBV7-6 to TRBJ2-1; 10 nucleotides match TRBD2. The CDR3 has 16 amino acids. In germline, CDR1 is SGHVS, CDR2 FNYEAQ. Germline trimming cut 2 bases from V and 9 bases from J; bases unmatched to any gene: 10.

This clone appeared a single time. The gene calls are TRBV19 and TRBJ2-2; TRBD1 is a possible D gene (6 bases). Germline CDR1 is LNHDA and CDR2 is SQIVND (reference sequence). V was shortened by 11 bases and J by 1 base, with 11 bases between the two germline ends. This CDR3 contains 13 residues. DNA of the CDR3: TGTGCCGTCCCGGGACAGAACACCGGGGAGCTGTTTTTT. Amino acids: CAVPGQNTGELFF. The whole variable domain, filled in from reference TRBV19 and TRBJ2-2, reads DGGITQSPKYLFRKEGQNVTLSCEQNLNHDAMYWYRQDPGQGLRLIYYSQIVNDFQKGDIAEGYSVSREKKESFPLTVTSAQKNPTAFYLCAVPGQNTGELFFGEGSRLTVL.

The chain has TRBV4-3 and TRBJ2-5; a weak D match, TRBD2 (6 bases). This CDR3 is 15 amino acids long. Deletions cut 2 bases from V and 5 bases from J, with 15 bases between. Germline-derived CDR1 and CDR2 are LGHNA and YSLEER. CDR3 sequence reads: CASSQRAGGLETQYF. The CDR3 DNA follows: TGCGCCAGCAGCCAACGAGCCGGGGGTCTGGAGACCCAGTACTTC.

The chain links TRBV24-1 to TRBJ2-3; 11 positions match TRBD1. The germline V gene has CDR1 KGHDR and CDR2 SFDVKD. V shed 0 bases, J shed 5 bases, and the junction held 3 bases outside the gene matches. The CDR3 covers 16 residues. CDR3: CATSDLGTGGRDTQYF. The DNA for the CDR3 is TGTGCCACCAGTGATTTGGGGACAGGGGGTAGAGATACGCAGTATTTT.

The J gene is TRBJ1-3, the V gene TRBV7-9; D is ambiguous. Germline CDR1 SEHNR, CDR2 FQNEAQ (reference sequence). V shed 1 base and J shed 3 bases, with 13 bases lying between them. The CDR3 runs to 16 residues. The CDR3 spells CASSLGDSRGGNTIYF. The CDR3 DNA sequence: TGTGCCAGCAGCTTAGGAGACTCCCGGGGTGGAAACACCATATATTTT.

The chain uses TRBV25-1 and TRBJ1-1; D might be TRBD1 (6 bases). V was trimmed by 2 bases and J by 8 bases, leaving 12 bases between them. The CDR3 consists of 13 residues. Per germline, CDR1 MGHDK and CDR2 SYGVNS. CDR3 coding DNA: TGTGCCAGCAGTGAACCAACAGGGTGGGAAGCTTTCTTT. Translation: CASSEPTGWEAFF.

This clone was seen a single time. V and J are TRBV7-2 and TRBJ2-2; no definite D call. V shed 1 base and J shed 6 bases, with 6 bases lying between them. In germline, CDR1 is SGHTA, CDR2 FQGNSA. The CDR3 has 13 residues. This CDR3 is CASSLVQAGELFF. Here the CDR3 DNA reads TGTGCCAGCAGCTTAGTCCAGGCCGGGGAGCTGTTTTTT.

The rearrangement uses TRBV29-1 and TRBJ2-1, with TRBD1 identical over 10 bases. Looked up from germline, CDR1 is SQVTM and CDR2 is ANQGSEA. This CDR3 contains 13 residues. Trimming at V came to 5 bases and at J to 6 bases, leaving 4 bases not matched to a gene. CDR3 bases: TGCAGCGTTCCCCGGGACAGGGGCAATGAGCAGTTCTTC. Encoded protein: CSVPRDRGNEQFF.

Here the CDR3 reads CASSLTGDEGKLFF. The CDR3 DNA is TGTGCCAGCAGTTTGACAGGGGACGAAGGAAAACTGTTTTTT. This chain uses TRBV2 with TRBJ1-4, with 8 bases matching TRBD1. CDR3 size: 14 residues. V gave up 5 bases and J gave up 10 bases; unmatched junction bases: 9. Germline CDR1 reads SNHLY; CDR2 reads FYNNEI.

This clone came up once. This chain joins TRBV19 and TRBJ2-7; 8 nucleotides line up with TRBD2. This CDR3 region has 15 residues. The ends lost 4 bases at V and 3 bases at J; junction bases unmatched: 8. Germline values: CDR1 LNHDA, CDR2 SQIVND (reference sequence). CDR3 coding DNA: TGTGCCAGTAGTAAAGGGTTAGCGGGACACTACGAGCAGTACTTC. Its translation is CASSKGLAGHYEQYF.

The chain links TRBV3-1 (or the pseudogene TRBV3-2) to TRBJ1-1, with TRBD1 matching 8 bases. CDR1 and CDR2 from the germline V gene are LGHDT and YNNKEL (reference sequence). CDR3 length: 13 amino acids. V shed 4 bases and J 8 bases; nucleotides not matched to a gene: 6. CDR3 in DNA: TGTGCCAGCAGCCGACAGGGGTCCCCGGAAGCTTTCTTT. Protein product: CASSRQGSPEAFF.

The rearrangement joins TRBV6-5 to TRBJ1-1; a possible D gene is TRBD1 (5 bases). With 0 bases removed from V and 8 bases from J, the gap between germline ends came to 16 bases. This CDR3 is 15 amino acids long. Germline V gene data show CDR1 as MNHEY and CDR2 as SVGAGI. This CDR3 is CASSYSIVRRGEAFF. CDR3 nucleotide sequence: TGTGCCAGCAGTTACTCGATAGTTAGAAGGGGAGAAGCTTTCTTT.

The chain joins TRBV27 to TRBJ1-4, with 10 bases fitting TRBD1. The CDR3 sequence is 14 residues long. Germline-derived CDR1 and CDR2 are MNHEY and SMNVEV (reference sequence). V trimming: 6 bases; J trimming: 11 bases; junction bases outside the gene matches: 9. DNA for the CDR3: TGTGCCAGCAGATCCGGGACAGGGGTAGGCAAACTGTTTTTT. Encoded protein: CASRSGTGVGKLFF.

The chain combines TRBV5-1 with TRBJ2-2; D might be TRBD1 (6 bases). CDR3 length equals 14 residues. Germline V CDR1 and CDR2: SGHRS, YFSETQ. The germline V and J ends were trimmed by 4 bases and 3 bases, with 10 bases remaining between them. CDR3 bases: TGCGCCAGCAGCGAACAGGGTTACACCGGGGAGCTGTTTTTT. Amino acids: CASSEQGYTGELFF.

CDR3 amino acids: CASSQAGTAFTEAFF. The CDR3 DNA is TGCGCCAGCAGCCAAGCGGGTACGGCCTTCACTGAAGCTTTCTTT. This rearrangement joins TRBV4-1 to TRBJ1-1; D gene unclear. CDR3 length: 15 residues. Per germline, CDR1 MGHRA and CDR2 YSYEKL. V was pared by 1 base and J by 4 bases, with 13 bases between.

This clone was observed a single time. The rearrangement links TRBV2 to TRBJ2-5, with 11 bases identical to TRBD2. V lost 8 bases and J lost 4; bases outside the gene matches: 6. Germline CDR1 is SNHLY and CDR2 is FYNNEI. The CDR3 extends over 14 amino acids. CDR3 sequence: CASSPLAGVETQYF. The CDR3, as DNA: TGTGCCAGCTCCCCACTAGCGGGAGTAGAGACCCAGTACTTC.

The table lists this clone with a count of one. The CDR3 DNA is TGTGCCAGCAGCTCCGGACTCGCTAGCACAGATACGCAGTATTTT. Its protein is CASSSGLASTDTQYF. The chain carries TRBV7-8 and TRBJ2-3; TRBD2 might be the D (5 bases). From germline, CDR1 is SGHVS and CDR2 FQNEAQ. Trimming took 4 bases from V and 0 from J, leaving 11 bases between them. The CDR3 runs 15 residues.

The chain couples TRBV27 to TRBJ2-7, with 11 nucleotides matching TRBD1. The length of the CDR3 is 16 residues. From germline, CDR1 is MNHEY and CDR2 SMNVEV (reference sequence). Trimming cost V 7 bases and J 4 bases; bases outside gene matches: 12. The CDR3 DNA sequence: TGTGCCAGCACCACCGCCGGGACAGGGGGTGGGTACGAGCAGTACTTC. Translation gives CASTTAGTGGGYEQYF.

The V gene is TRBV9, the J gene TRBJ2-7, with 9 bases lining up with TRBD1. J lost 5 bases, V lost 0 bases, and 9 bases had no gene match. From germline, CDR1 is SGDLS and CDR2 YYNGEE. The CDR3 has 16 residues. The CDR3 loop reads CASSVEGGQGVHEQYF. The DNA of the CDR3 is TGTGCCAGCAGCGTAGAGGGGGGACAGGGCGTCCACGAGCAGTACTTC.

The V and J genes are TRBV7-9 and TRBJ1-4, with 8 positions matching TRBD1. The CDR3 runs to 16 residues. Germline CDR1 SEHNR, CDR2 FQNEAQ (reference sequence). The V gene end was trimmed by 5 bases and the J gene end by 5 bases; junction bases not matched to a gene: 10. CDR3 loop: CASSPPSGTGNEKLFF. CDR3 bases: TGTGCCAGCAGCCCTCCTTCCGGGACAGGCAATGAAAAACTGTTTTTT.